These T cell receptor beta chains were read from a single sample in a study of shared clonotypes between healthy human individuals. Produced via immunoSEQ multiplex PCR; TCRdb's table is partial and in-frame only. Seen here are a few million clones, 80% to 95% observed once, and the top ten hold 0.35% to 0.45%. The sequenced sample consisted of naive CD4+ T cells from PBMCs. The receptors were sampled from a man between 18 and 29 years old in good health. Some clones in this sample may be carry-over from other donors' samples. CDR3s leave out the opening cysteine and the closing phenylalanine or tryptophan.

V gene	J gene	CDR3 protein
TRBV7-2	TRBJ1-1	ASSSQWEGTEAF
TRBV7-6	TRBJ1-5	ASSLGEGRGQPQH
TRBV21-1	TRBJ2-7	ASSKVVGSYEQY
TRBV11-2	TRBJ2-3	ASSFRRSVTDTQY
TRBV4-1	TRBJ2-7	ASSQLLTSGFYEQY
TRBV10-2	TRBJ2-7	ASSGLAGGPYEQY
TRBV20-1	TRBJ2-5	SATGPETQY
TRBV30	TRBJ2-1	AWSGRLAGNEQF
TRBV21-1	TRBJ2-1	ASSNRGGGDTSGCYNEQF
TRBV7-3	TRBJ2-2	ASSLGLAGVSGELF
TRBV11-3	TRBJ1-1	ASSLVLGGVMNTEAF
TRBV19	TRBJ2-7	ASTAKDSYEQY
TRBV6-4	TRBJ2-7	ASLNRPLRESSYEQY
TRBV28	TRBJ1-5	ASSLIGQPQH